This T cell receptor beta chain was obtained from a study of molecular identifiers for immune sequencing clone quantification listed by TCRdb under 2018. Broadly, across the study: For a replicate experiment, RNA from around 20,000 or 100,000 naive CD8 T cells was divided into five aliquots, of which four were sequenced. The study was a methods study using CD8 T cells to benchmark molecular-identifier clustering-based TCR repertoire sequencing (MIDCIRS) and TCR RNA copy counting.

Library preparation employed PCR. TCRdb records NextSeq 500 as the sequencer. Bulk TCR libraries were generated as previously described, with the TCR primers listed in Table S5 used. The Qiagen AllPrep DNA/RNA kit was used to purify total RNA. Before any analysis, reads coming from multiple sequencing runs of the same library were combined into one pool. Per the source publication's procedure: Reads were retained only if their TCR constant sequence matched exactly, and those retained reads were trimmed to 150 nt and grouped according to their 12-nt molecular barcodes. Reads inside each barcode group were sub-clustered using a 15% Levenshtein threshold, and a quality-weighted consensus sequence was constructed for each RNA molecule. Non-functional sequences were excluded, and lower-count sequences lying one edit away from another sequence were also excluded. Barcode sub-clusters with fewer than 20% of the maximum read count were removed, based on fitting two negative binomial distributions. Clones were called with MiXCR by TCRdb after fastp trimmed the public reads at Q25, and only in-frame beta chains were retained. When rows share a CDR3 protein, they turn into one entry using the most common DNA and genes. The V and J calls and clone size are TCRdb's, not the authors'. Across this sample there are nearly 650,000 distinct CDR3 sequences, with 25% seen only once. About 0.73% of the sample belongs to the ten largest clones.

Libraries of naive CD8 T cells were built from anywhere between about 20,000 and 1,000,000 sorted cells, with 10%, 30% or 50% of the purified RNA used. Naive CD8 T cells were FACS-sorted as CD8+CD4-CCR7+CD45RA+ on a BD FACSAria II into RLT Plus buffer. Detection sensitivity was tested by spiking Jurkat RNA equal to ten or so TCR copies' worth into samples containing roughly 17,000-1,100,000 naive CD8 T cells. CD8 T cells were enriched using RosetteSep CD8+ T Cell Enrichment Cocktail and Ficoll-Paque, and the enriched cells then underwent ACK red cell lysis. Reading from cysteine to phenylalanine, the CDR3 counts 17 amino acids. Of the read, only the CDR3 DNA is kept; its 51 bases are in frame from base 1. A note on this clonotype: It lacks a known antigen. There are no base qualities to consult, and no much larger clone falls within one base.

The study at large found these results: Spiked-in Jurkat TCR RNA equivalent to a single cell was reported to be detectable even among some 910,000 naive CD8 T cells. Identical TCR molecules sharing a barcode could cause highly expanded clone sizes to be underestimated. Modeling estimated 2.5 to 3 recovered TCR RNA copies per cell, compared with approximately 9.5 by digital PCR, which implies roughly 30% capture efficiency. In CMV-specific effector cells, over 99% of molecules were held by clones above 20 RNA copies, whereas under 1% of molecules were held by such clones in naive cells. The naive libraries included spiked-in Jurkat TCR RNA (more than nine copies' worth), and this Jurkat TCR RNA is not part of the donor repertoire. When barcode sub-clustering was left out, chimeric consensus sequences inflated TCR diversity, with chimeras reaching as high as 47%.

The sequence links TRBV21-1 to TRBJ1-2; the table assigns TRBD1, which was not confirmed against the DNA. TRBV21-1 is designated a pseudogene. The sequencing sample was made of naive CD8+ T cells from blood, with Jurkat cell RNA spiked in. In the paper's terms, the cell subset or site label means: FACS-sorted CD8+CD4-CCR7+CD45RA+ naive T cells. The source is a human donor in good health. Some libraries in this study had Jurkat cell RNA spiked in. In nucleotide form, the sequence is TGTGCCAGCAGCAAAATTGGTACCGAGACCCTGGACTATGGCTACACCTTC. This translates into CASSKIGTETLDYGYTF.